This is a list of T cell receptor beta chains from one sample in a study of cytomegalovirus exposure and HLA in healthy donors. Assay used: immunoSEQ multiplex PCR; TCRdb lists only in-frame clones, some missing. The sample contains over 100,000 clones, less than 90% of which appear only once. The source material was PBMCs. These receptors originate from a man in his forties in good health and CMV-seronegative. Both conserved end residues are part of each CDR3. Fields, in order: CDR3 DNA, CDR3 protein, J gene, V gene, clone size, D gene. D genes are given only for firm matches. Rows give clone size only sometimes, using once, few, many, or a class for an expanded clone.

CDR3nt: TGTGCCAGCAGCTCAAGACAGCCACTTTCCTCACCCCTCCACTTT
CDR3aa: CASSSRQPLSSPLHF
j_gene: TRBJ1-6
v_gene: TRBV5-8
abundance: .
d_gene: .

CDR3nt: TGTGCCAGCAGCTTGTATCTGAACACCGGGGAGCTGTTTTTT
CDR3aa: CASSLYLNTGELFF
j_gene: TRBJ2-2
v_gene: TRBV5-5
abundance: .
d_gene: .

CDR3nt: TGTGCCAGCAGCTTATCGGAGCTACGGGAGCAGTTCTTC
CDR3aa: CASSLSELREQFF
j_gene: TRBJ2-1
v_gene: TRBV7-8
abundance: .
d_gene: .

CDR3nt: TGTGCCAGCAGCGCCGGGTCTCAAAGAGGGCATGGCTACACCTTC
CDR3aa: CASSAGSQRGHGYTF
j_gene: TRBJ1-2
v_gene: TRBV7-2
abundance: .
d_gene: .

CDR3nt: TGTGCCAGCAGCTCGGGACCTGGGACTCTCCTCTTGGATAACTATGGCTACACCTTC
CDR3aa: CASSSGPGTLLLDNYGYTF
j_gene: TRBJ1-2
v_gene: TRBV7-9
abundance: .
d_gene: .

CDR3nt: TGCGCCAGCAGCCAAGATCGGGGACTAGCGTTGGCGTATTTT
CDR3aa: CASSQDRGLALAYF
j_gene: TRBJ2-3
v_gene: TRBV4-1
abundance: .
d_gene: TRBD2

CDR3nt: TGTGCCAGCACCCCGGGACTAGCGGGGGGCCCCGGGGAGACCCAGTACTTC
CDR3aa: CASTPGLAGGPGETQYF
j_gene: TRBJ2-5
v_gene: TRBV5-8
abundance: .
d_gene: TRBD2

CDR3nt: TGTGCCAGCAGTCCCTCGGTCAGCGAATATGGCTACACCTTC
CDR3aa: CASSPSVSEYGYTF
j_gene: TRBJ1-2
v_gene: TRBV6-5
abundance: .
d_gene: .

CDR3nt: TGTGCCTGGAGTCCCGGGACAGGGGCTTACGAGCAGTACTTC
CDR3aa: CAWSPGTGAYEQYF
j_gene: TRBJ2-7
v_gene: TRBV30
abundance: .
d_gene: TRBD1

CDR3nt: TGTGCCAGTACTACCACCTCGACAGGGACGCAGTATTTT
CDR3aa: CASTTTSTGTQYF
j_gene: TRBJ2-3
v_gene: TRBV19
abundance: .
d_gene: TRBD1

CDR3nt: TGTGCCAGCATGGGACAGACTAATGAAAAACTGTTTTTT
CDR3aa: CASMGQTNEKLFF
j_gene: TRBJ1-4
v_gene: TRBV5-5
abundance: .
d_gene: TRBD1

CDR3nt: TGTGCCAGCAGTTTAGGGACAGTCTACGAGCAGTACTTC
CDR3aa: CASSLGTVYEQYF
j_gene: TRBJ2-7
v_gene: TRBV27
abundance: once
d_gene: TRBD1

CDR3nt: TGCGCCAGCATAAGACAGGGAATGAGCGGCTACACCTTC
CDR3aa: CASIRQGMSGYTF
j_gene: TRBJ1-2
v_gene: TRBV10-2
abundance: .
d_gene: TRBD1

CDR3nt: TGCGCCAGCAGCCGGACAGGGTCGGGCTATGGCTACACCTTC
CDR3aa: CASSRTGSGYGYTF
j_gene: TRBJ1-2
v_gene: TRBV5-1
abundance: .
d_gene: TRBD1

CDR3nt: TGCGCCAGCAGCCAAGAGCCCGGACAGGTTTTTAGGGGGGTCTTC
CDR3aa: CASSQEPGQVFRGVF
j_gene: TRBJ2-1
v_gene: TRBV4-3
abundance: once
d_gene: .